These 23 T cell receptor beta chains share one sample of origin, sequenced in a study of T cell repertoires in cytomegalovirus infection. Using its own MiXCR run on the reads, TCRdb lists one record per CDR3 protein. This table has fewer than 200,000 distinct CDR3 sequences, around 15% appearing once. The sequencing sample was made of PBMCs. These TCRs come from a human donor in good health (CMV status not recorded). Some clones in this sample may be carry-over from other donors' samples.

This clonotype was seen ten or more times. The chain combines TRBV27 with TRBJ2-7; either TRBD1 or TRBD2 may fit D (6 bases each). Trimming left V 6 bases short and J 4 bases short, with 19 bases between. The germline V gene encodes CDR1 MNHEY and CDR2 SMNVEV (reference sequence). The CDR3 has 15 amino acids. CDR3 nucleotide sequence: TGTGCCAGCAGCTACGCCCCAGGGGAGGTTTACGAGCAGTACTTC. Its protein is CASSYAPGEVYEQYF.

This clonotype was seen a few times. DNA for the CDR3: TGTGCCAGCAGTCCGGGACAGCTCACCTACGAGCAGTACTTC. Amino acids: CASSPGQLTYEQYF. The rearrangement joins TRBV12-3 or TRBV12-4 to TRBJ2-7; 7 nucleotides line up with TRBD1. CDR3 length: 14 amino acids. V trimming: 5 bases; J trimming: 2 bases; junction bases outside the gene matches: 6.

The sample holds many counts of this clonotype. This sequence joins TRBV7-9 and TRBJ1-1; TRBD1 aligns across 8 bases. The CDR3 runs to 15 residues. Germline assignment: CDR1 SEHNR and CDR2 FQNEAQ (reference sequence). V gave up 4 bases and J gave up 0 bases; unmatched junction bases: 4. CDR3 DNA sequence: TGTGCCAGCAGCTCCACAGGGGGATTGAACACTGAAGCTTTCTTT. Protein: CASSSTGGLNTEAFF. Based on the CDR3 plus reference TRBV7-9 and TRBJ1-1, the full variable domain is DTGVSQNPRHKITKRGQNVTFRCDPISEHNRLYWYRQTLGQGPEFLTYFQNEAQLEKSRLLSDRFSAERPKGSFSTLEIQRTEQGDSAMYLCASSSTGGLNTEAFFGQGTRLTVV.

The J gene is TRBJ2-7, the V gene TRBV30; D uncertain. Germline CDR1 and CDR2: GTSNPN and SVGIG (reference sequence). The ends were cut back, 0 bases at V and 3 bases at J, with 6 bases in the middle. The CDR3 contains 12 residues. CDR3: CAWSVSLYEQYF. The CDR3 DNA reads as TGTGCCTGGAGTGTTTCCCTCTACGAGCAGTACTTC.

The V and J genes are TRBV29-1 and TRBJ2-7; D gene unclear. CDR1 is SQVTM and CDR2 is ANQGSEA in the germline V gene. V lost 6 bases and J lost 2, with 14 bases in between. There are 13 residues in the CDR3. This CDR3 reads CSVAPLVAYEQYF. Written as DNA, the CDR3 is TGCAGCGTCGCGCCCTTAGTTGCCTACGAGCAGTACTTC.

The chain employs TRBV20-1 and TRBJ2-1; 10 nucleotides agree with TRBD2. Germline-derived CDR1 and CDR2 are DFQATT and SNEGSKA (reference sequence). Trimming cost V 1 base and J 0 bases; bases outside gene matches: 3. The CDR3 runs 16 residues. The CDR3 sequence is CSARGTSGSSYNEQFF. The DNA of the CDR3 is TGCAGTGCTAGAGGGACTAGCGGAAGCTCCTACAATGAGCAGTTCTTC.

This clonotype was seen only once. The chain combines TRBV14 with TRBJ1-1, with D possibly matching TRBD1 (6 bases). Trimming removed 0 bases at V and 0 bases at J, with 20 bases between. Germline CDR1 and CDR2: SGHDN and FVKESK. This CDR3 has 19 amino acids. Here the CDR3 DNA reads TGTGCCAGCAGCCAAGACCCGGGACAAGTCCCTTTGATGAACACTGAAGCTTTCTTT. Its protein is CASSQDPGQVPLMNTEAFF.

This clonotype was observed at least ten times. The gene calls are TRBV7-2 and TRBJ1-3, with D unresolved. The CDR3 is 17 amino acids. Germline CDR1 reads SGHTA; CDR2 reads FQGNSA. The V gene lost 5 bases and the J gene lost 0 bases, with 17 bases spanning the gap. The CDR3 protein is CASSAFSGSTSGNTIYF. CDR3 sequence (DNA): TGTGCCAGCAGCGCATTTAGTGGCTCAACCTCTGGAAACACCATATATTTT. Full variable domain (rest looked up from reference TRBV7-2 and TRBJ1-3): GAGVSQSPSNKVTEKGKDVELRCDPISGHTALYWYRQSLGQGLEFLIYFQGNSAPDKSGLPSDRFSAERTGGSVSTLTIQRTQQEDSAVYLCASSAFSGSTSGNTIYFGEGSWLTVV.

Only a few counts were recorded for this clonotype. V is TRBV29-1 and J is TRBJ2-1, with 13 bases matching TRBD2. This CDR3 has 13 amino acids. V gave up 7 bases and J gave up 9 bases; unmatched junction bases: 6. CDR1 and CDR2 from the germline V gene are SQVTM and ANQGSEA. The CDR3 protein is CSAGLAGATEQFF. The CDR3 bases are TGCAGCGCAGGACTAGCGGGGGCCACTGAGCAGTTCTTC.

Of note for this clonotype: Since a much larger clone is just one base distant, this may be a read error. The chain links TRBV7-2 to TRBJ2-7; 8 positions agree with TRBD2. This CDR3 has 15 amino acids. Looked up from germline, CDR1 is SGHTA and CDR2 is FQGNSA. V lost 1 base, J lost 4 bases, and 6 bases stayed unmatched. The CDR3 spells CASSLDRREGYEQYF. The CDR3 DNA reads as TGTGCCAGCAGCTTAGACAGACGGGAGGGGTACGAGCAGTACTTC.

This clonotype was seen repeatedly, ten times or more. The chain employs TRBV5-4 and TRBJ1-1; D might be TRBD1 (5 bases). Per the germline V gene, CDR1 is SGHNT and CDR2 is YYREEE (reference sequence). With 2 bases removed from V and 4 bases from J, the gap between germline ends came to 6 bases. This CDR3 region has 12 residues. CDR3 nucleotides: TGTGCCAGCAGCTTTGACAGCACTGAAGCTTTCTTT. Its protein is CASSFDSTEAFF.

This clonotype was recorded many times. CDR3 DNA: TGTGCCAGCAGTTTCCGGGACAGGGCTGAAAAACTGTTTTTT. Translation: CASSFRDRAEKLFF. The gene calls are TRBV12-3 or TRBV12-4 and TRBJ1-4; 9 bases agree with TRBD1. V lost 3 bases and J lost 7; bases outside the gene matches: 3. The length of the CDR3 is 14 residues.

This clonotype showed up just a few times. This chain connects TRBV20-1 to TRBJ1-1; 10 bases are shared with TRBD1. Germline V lookup: CDR1 DFQATT, CDR2 SNEGSKA (reference sequence). This CDR3 spans 14 amino acids. V shed 0 bases, J shed 4 bases, and the junction held 2 bases outside the gene matches. CDR3 amino acids: CSAREGTGATEAFF. The CDR3 DNA is TGCAGTGCTAGAGAGGGGACAGGGGCCACTGAAGCTTTCTTT.

This clonotype was detected only a few times. This chain connects TRBV11-2 to TRBJ2-1; 10 bases map to TRBD1. Germline-derived CDR1 and CDR2 are SGHAT and FQNNGV. The CDR3 covers 16 residues. The trim removed 4 bases at V and 6 bases at J, leaving 9 bases unmatched. The CDR3 region is CASSSIKRTGGNEQFF. The DNA of the CDR3 is TGTGCCAGCAGCTCCATCAAAAGGACAGGGGGCAATGAGCAGTTCTTC.

This clonotype was observed a few times. Here the CDR3 reads CASSLRLINTEAFF. The CDR3 DNA reads TGTGCCAGCAGTTTAAGGCTGATAAACACTGAAGCTTTCTTT. V is TRBV28 and J is TRBJ1-1; D ambiguous. V was pared by 2 bases and J by 2 bases, with 9 bases between. There are 14 residues in the CDR3. Germline assignment: CDR1 MDHEN and CDR2 SYDVKM.

This clonotype occurred many times. The rearrangement uses TRBV12-3 or TRBV12-4 and TRBJ2-2; D uncertain. This CDR3 contains 13 residues. V lost 6 bases, J lost 6 bases, and 11 bases lay in between. CDR3 coding DNA: TGTGCCAGCAGCCCTGGGTTTCCCGGGGAGCTGTTTTTT. Its protein is CASSPGFPGELFF.

This clonotype was seen at least ten times. This CDR3 reads CASSLDPYGYTF. The DNA for the CDR3 is TGTGCCAGCAGCTTGGACCCCTATGGCTACACCTTC. The chain couples TRBV7-2 to TRBJ1-2; no firm D call. The CDR3 has 12 amino acids. V lost 3 bases, J lost 4 bases, and 6 bases lay in between. Germline V lookup: CDR1 SGHTA, CDR2 FQGNSA. Supplemented by reference TRBV7-2 and TRBJ1-2, the full variable domain reads GAGVSQSPSNKVTEKGKDVELRCDPISGHTALYWYRQSLGQGLEFLIYFQGNSAPDKSGLPSDRFSAERTGGSVSTLTIQRTQQEDSAVYLCASSLDPYGYTFGSGTRLTVV.

In this sample, this clonotype turned up a few times. The chain employs TRBV28 and TRBJ2-1; no clear D gene. The CDR3 is 16 residues long. CDR1 and CDR2 from the germline V gene are MDHEN and SYDVKM. V was clipped by 6 bases and J by 8 bases, with 23 bases between them. In DNA, the CDR3 is TGTGCCAGCAGGTCCCGGACCGTAAAGTTTTGGGATGAGCAGTTCTTC. Amino acids: CASRSRTVKFWDEQFF. Together with reference TRBV28 and TRBJ2-1, the CDR3 gives the full variable domain: DVKVTQSSRYLVKRTGEKVFLECVQDMDHENMFWYRQDPGLGLRLIYFSYDVKMKEKGDIPEGYSVSREKKERFSLILESASTNQTSMYLCASRSRTVKFWDEQFFGPGTRLTVL.

The chain recombines TRBV5-1 with TRBJ2-3, with TRBD1 identical over 7 bases. CDR3 length equals 19 residues. V was pared by 0 bases and J by 0 bases, with 13 bases of the junction left unmatched. Germline V gene sequence: CDR1 SGHRS, CDR2 YFSETQ. The chain's CDR3 is CASSLALGRHRGSTDTQYF. The CDR3 region has the DNA TGCGCCAGCAGCTTGGCCCTCGGCAGACACAGGGGTAGCACAGATACGCAGTATTTT.

This clonotype was recorded at least ten times. This chain connects TRBV19 to TRBJ2-6; D is uncertain. The CDR3 extends over 16 amino acids. Germline V gene sequence: CDR1 LNHDA, CDR2 SQIVND (reference sequence). The V end lost 6 bases, the J end lost 5 bases, and 17 bases lay between the germline ends. CDR3 region: CASSIRALNRANVLTF. The CDR3 DNA reads as TGTGCCAGTAGCATCAGAGCCCTAAATCGGGCCAACGTCCTGACTTTC.

The chain carries TRBV29-1 and TRBJ2-3; a weak D match, TRBD1 (5 bases). Deletions cut 4 bases from V and 4 bases from J, with 12 bases between. Germline V CDR1 and CDR2: SQVTM, ANQGSEA. The CDR3 runs to 13 residues. This chain's CDR3 is CSVVVGVADTQYF. The CDR3 DNA sequence: TGCAGCGTTGTGGTAGGGGTCGCAGATACGCAGTATTTT.

The rearrangement uses TRBV7-2 and TRBJ2-3, with a possible D match to TRBD2 (6 bases). The CDR3 spans 14 residues. V shed 3 bases and J shed 6 bases, with 13 bases lying between them. Germline loops: CDR1 SGHTA, CDR2 FQGNSA. CDR3 sequence (DNA): TGTGCCAGCAGCTTGGAACTAGCTTTGGATACGCAGTATTTT. This encodes CASSLELALDTQYF.

The CDR3 reads CASSARGAGGSYEQYF. CDR3 DNA: TGTGCCAGCAGCGCCCGCGGGGCGGGGGGCTCCTACGAGCAGTACTTC. The chain carries TRBV7-3 and TRBJ2-7, with 8 positions matching TRBD2. There are 16 residues in the CDR3. Germline CDR1 SGHTA, CDR2 FQGTGA. V shed 5 bases, J shed 0 bases, and the junction held 9 bases outside the gene matches.